The entry that follows covers one TCR beta chain sequence. Its matching antigen is unknown. Peptide-pool stimulation followed by sequencing identified expanded antigen-specific CD4+ clonotypes in the ViraFEST assay. The authors isolated CD4+ T cells after approximately 9 days of culture. Everyone in the study got two shots of either the BNT162b2 or mRNA-1273 vaccine. Half-medium replacement with IL-2 medium occurred on days 3 and 7. The sample is drawn from a study of vaccination effects on CD4 cells after COVID-19. The wider study: Post-vaccine sampling occurred a median 72 days after the second dose.

TCRdb's copy holds only in-frame clones and misses some; the assay was immunoSEQ multiplex PCR. The sample includes 25,000 to 35,000 clones, about two thirds of them seen just once. General study results and limits: Within healthy vaccinees, only 1 of 255 vaccine-induced clones displayed cross-reactivity with common cold coronaviruses.

V was cut by 0 bases and J by 2 bases, with 13 bases left in between. Looked up from germline, CDR1 is KGHSH and CDR2 is LQKENI. The CDR3 is made up of 17 amino acids. The chain recombines TRBV18 with TRBJ2-2; D could derive from TRBD1 or TRBD2 (5 bases each). The sample here was CD4+ T cells from PBMCs cultured with SARS-CoV-2 spike peptides, taken after COVID-19 vaccination. The clonotype originates from a human donor who received a COVID-19 vaccine. CDR3 coding DNA: TGTGCCAGCTCACCACCAAGGTCGGGACCCAACACCGGGGAGCTGTTTTTT. It is translated as CASSPPRSGPNTGELFF.